Below, one T cell receptor (beta chain) is given with its context. These data belong to a study of OX40 agonist ivuxolimab in advanced cancers. Here immunoSEQ multiplex PCR was the method, and the copy in TCRdb shows in-frame clones only, minus some. The table shows about 72,000 clones, with around 87% occurring only once. Germline lookup yields CDR1 SGHTA and CDR2 FQGTGA. CDR3 length equals 13 residues. The V gene lost 3 bases and the J gene lost 5 bases, with 10 bases spanning the gap. The sequencing here drew on CD4+ or CD8+ T cells sorted from blood, taken in a trial of the OX40 agonist ivuxolimab. This TCR was sampled from an adult with an advanced solid tumor such as melanoma, head and neck, liver or kidney cancer. This chain links TRBV7-3 with TRBJ2-5, with D possibly matching TRBD1 (6 bases). The CDR3 spells CASSLGHAETQYF. DNA for the CDR3: TGTGCCAGCAGCTTGGGACATGCGGAGACCCAGTACTTC.